This T cell receptor (beta chain) was sequenced in a study of cytomegalovirus exposure and HLA in healthy donors. In the study overall: A subsequent analysis reported that the 120 or so validation repertoires were produced on the same platform that had also been used for the 666 first-cohort repertoires.

The data were produced by immunoSEQ multiplex PCR, yet TCRdb's version contains in-frame clones alone and is incomplete. This table has 120,000 or so clones, 90% to 96% appearing once. Donors came from a validation cohort of approximately 110 subjects, distinct from the first 666-subject cohort. About this clone: Its target is unknown.

CDR1 is MDHEN and CDR2 is SYDVKM in the germline V gene. J was trimmed by 2 bases and V by 7 bases; bases with no gene match: 7. The CDR3 runs to 15 residues. The study's findings and limits: The tendency of first-cohort TCR clusters to co-occur in the 90 to 150 validation repertoires emerged from a later analysis. The study listed 164 cytomegalovirus-associated TCR beta chains.

Material: PBMCs. The chain links TRBV28 to TRBJ1-5; 8 bases align to TRBD1. The clonotype was recovered from a man between 18 and 35 years old in good health and CMV-seronegative. CDR3 protein: CASNSPGQGNQPQHF. The CDR3 DNA reads as TGTGCCAGCAATTCCCCGGGACAGGGCAATCAGCCCCAGCATTTT.